The 7 T cell receptor beta chains in this list originate from one sample, sequenced in a study of CD8 T cells in ankylosing spondylitis. A single record per CDR3 protein comes from TCRdb applying MiXCR to the 5' RACE reads. The table lists 200,000 to 250,000 distinct CDR3 sequences, about a quarter of them singletons. Sequencing input: blood, either unsorted or a sorted T cell fraction (not recorded which). These receptors all stem from a male donor with ankylosing spondylitis or in good health (not recorded which).

This clonotype was recorded at least ten times. The chain joins TRBV7-3 to TRBJ2-2; D unclear. The CDR3 length is 12 residues. Germline-derived CDR1 and CDR2 are SGHTA and FQGTGA. V was clipped by 3 bases and J by 6 bases, with 5 bases between them. In DNA form, the CDR3 reads TGTGCCAGCAGCTTTCAGTCCGGGGAGCTGTTTTTT. Its translation is CASSFQSGELFF.

This clonotype was found many times. This chain joins TRBV2 and TRBJ1-3, with TRBD1 as a possible D gene (6 bases). CDR3 size: 13 residues. Germline CDR1 is SNHLY and CDR2 is FYNNEI. V gave up 11 bases and J gave up 1 base, with 12 bases separating them. The CDR3 reads CASGESSGNTIYF. CDR3 DNA sequence: TGTGCCTCAGGGGAGAGTTCTGGAAACACCATATATTTT.

A few counts support this clonotype. V gene TRBV29-1 combines with J gene TRBJ1-1; D possibly corresponds to TRBD1 (5 bases). The ends were cut back, 5 bases at V and 3 bases at J, with 13 bases in the middle. The CDR3 spans 13 residues. Germline assignment: CDR1 SQVTM and CDR2 ANQGSEA. The CDR3 sequence is CSVSQDRHTEAFF. The CDR3 region has the DNA TGCAGCGTTTCTCAAGACAGACACACTGAAGCTTTCTTT.

The V and J genes are TRBV5-1 and TRBJ2-1; 8 bases line up with TRBD2. This CDR3 region has 15 residues. From germline, CDR1 is SGHRS and CDR2 YFSETQ. Trimming removed 3 bases from V and 8 bases from J; junction bases left unmatched: 10. CDR3 sequence: CASSSPGLVGYEQFF. As DNA, the CDR3 is TGCGCCAGCAGCTCACCGGGACTAGTCGGGTATGAGCAGTTCTTC. Combining the CDR3 with reference TRBV5-1 and TRBJ2-1 gives the whole variable domain KAGVTQTPRYLIKTRGQQVTLSCSPISGHRSVSWYQQTPGQGLQFLFEYFSETQRNKGNFPGRFSGRQFSNSRSEMNVSTLELGDSALYLCASSSPGLVGYEQFFGPGTRLTVL.

In this sample, this clonotype turned up a few times. This rearrangement joins TRBV20-1 to TRBJ2-5; possibly TRBD1 for D (5 bases). The CDR3 length is 13 residues. Trimming left V 6 bases short and J 3 bases short, with 14 bases between. Per germline, CDR1 DFQATT and CDR2 SNEGSKA (reference sequence). The CDR3 protein is CSACGQKKETQYF. The DNA for the CDR3 is TGCAGTGCGTGCGGACAAAAGAAAGAGACCCAGTACTTC.

This clonotype came up a few times. The chain combines TRBV6-2 or TRBV6-3 with TRBJ2-7, with 12 bases that match TRBD2. The CDR3 is made up of 15 amino acids. CDR1 and CDR2 from the germline V gene are MNHEY and SVGEGT. V was pared by 6 bases and J by 6 bases, with 9 bases of the junction left unmatched. The CDR3 loop reads CASRPTSGRKLEQYF. Written as DNA, the CDR3 is TGTGCCAGCAGACCAACTAGCGGGAGGAAGCTCGAGCAGTACTTC.

This clonotype was picked up many times. The chain has TRBV12-3 or TRBV12-4 and TRBJ2-7, with 11 bases lining up with TRBD2. With 6 bases clipped from V and 2 bases from J, the junction kept 6 bases outside the gene matches. The CDR3 is 15 residues long. DNA for the CDR3: TGTGCCAGCAGAAAGGGACTAGCGGCCACCTACGAGCAGTACTTC. It is translated as CASRKGLAATYEQYF.